This T cell receptor beta chain originates from a study of shared clonotypes between healthy human individuals. About the study: Samples came from a couple of female and three male donors aged 18 to 49.

CDR1 SGDLS and CDR2 YYNGEE come from the germline V gene. The CDR3 has 16 amino acids. V lost 3 bases and J lost 7; bases outside the gene matches: 5. As defined, naive CD8 cells were CD45RO-negative and positively selected for CCR7, with terminally differentiated effector memory CD45RA+ cells excluded. Free of recent acute infections or vaccinations, the donors were healthy HIV-negative adults. Assay used: immunoSEQ multiplex PCR; TCRdb lists only in-frame clones, some missing. The sample holds around 1.9 million clones, around 93% seen once. The sample taken for sequencing was naive CD8+ T cells from PBMCs. This sequence joins TRBV9 and TRBJ2-1; 15 nucleotides match TRBD2. The clonotype originates from a man aged 18 to 29 in good health. Some clones in this sample may be carry-over from other donors' samples. The CDR3 coding sequence is TGTGCCAGCAGCGGGACTAGCGGGAGGGCCGCAAATGAGCAGTTCTTC. It encodes CASSGTSGRAANEQFF.